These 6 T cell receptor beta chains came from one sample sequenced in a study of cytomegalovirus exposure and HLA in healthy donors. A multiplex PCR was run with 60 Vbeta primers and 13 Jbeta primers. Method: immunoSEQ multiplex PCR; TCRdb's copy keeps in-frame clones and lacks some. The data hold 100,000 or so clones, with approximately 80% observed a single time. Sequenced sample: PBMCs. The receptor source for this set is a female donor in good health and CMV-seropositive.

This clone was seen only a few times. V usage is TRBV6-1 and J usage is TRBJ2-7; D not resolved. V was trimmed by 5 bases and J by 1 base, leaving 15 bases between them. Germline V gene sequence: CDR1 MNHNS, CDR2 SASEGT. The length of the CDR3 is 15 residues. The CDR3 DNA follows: TGTGCCAGCAGTCTACGGGTAGGAGAATCCTACGAGCAGTACTTC. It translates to CASSLRVGESYEQYF.

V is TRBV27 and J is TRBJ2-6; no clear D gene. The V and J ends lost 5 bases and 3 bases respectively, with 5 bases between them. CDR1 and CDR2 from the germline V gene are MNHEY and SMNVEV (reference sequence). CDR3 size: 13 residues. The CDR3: CASSPLGANVLTF. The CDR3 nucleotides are TGTGCCAGCAGTCCACTTGGGGCCAACGTCCTGACTTTC.

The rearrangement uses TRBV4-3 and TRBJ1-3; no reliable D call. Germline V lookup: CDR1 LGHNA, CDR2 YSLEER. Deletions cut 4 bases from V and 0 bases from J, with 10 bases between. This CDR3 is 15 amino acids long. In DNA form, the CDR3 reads TGCGCCAGCAGCCGGAGGATGGACTCTGGAAACACCATATATTTT. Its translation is CASSRRMDSGNTIYF.

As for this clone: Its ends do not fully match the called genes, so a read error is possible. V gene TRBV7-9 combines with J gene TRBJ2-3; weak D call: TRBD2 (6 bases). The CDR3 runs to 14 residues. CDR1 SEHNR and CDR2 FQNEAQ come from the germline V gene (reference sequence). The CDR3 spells CSSSSGLSTDTQYF. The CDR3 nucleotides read TGTTCCAGCAGCTCGGGACTGAGCACAGATACGCAGTATTTT.

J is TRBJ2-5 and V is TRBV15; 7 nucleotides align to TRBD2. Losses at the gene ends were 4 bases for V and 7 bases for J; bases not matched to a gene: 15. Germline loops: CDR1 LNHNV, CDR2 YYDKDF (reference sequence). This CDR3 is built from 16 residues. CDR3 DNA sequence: TGTGCCACCAGCAAAGTCGACGCAGCGGGGCCGCGGACCCAGTACTTC. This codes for CATSKVDAAGPRTQYF.

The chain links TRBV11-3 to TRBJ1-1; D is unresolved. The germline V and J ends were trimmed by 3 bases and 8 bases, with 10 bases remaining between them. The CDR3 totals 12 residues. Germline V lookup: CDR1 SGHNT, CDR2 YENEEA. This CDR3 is CASSFGRGEAFF. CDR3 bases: TGTGCCAGCAGCTTTGGGCGAGGGGAAGCTTTCTTT.